This T cell receptor beta chain was captured in a study of a mutant IDH1 vaccine in newly diagnosed glioma. Study at large: The treated group averaged about 41 years old and was roughly 60% male, about 40% female. Earlier therapy was either radiotherapy, temozolomide, or both, and most got both.

The time point here: baseline, week 1 (first vaccination visit). Indicated treatment: pre-vaccination baseline after standard-of-care therapy. Each astrocytoma in the donors was new, WHO grade 3 or 4, IDH1-mutant and ATRX-lost. Clones were sequenced by immunoSEQ multiplex PCR, and TCRdb holds only the in-frame ones, with some missing. This table has some 90,000 clones, roughly 87% appearing once. CDR1 is SGHRS, CDR2 YFSETQ, per germline. The CDR3 has 15 amino acids. The V gene lost 0 bases and the J gene lost 0 bases, with 9 bases spanning the gap. The chain employs TRBV5-1 and TRBJ1-1; weak D call: TRBD1 (6 bases). The specimen comprised PBMCs, sampled from a glioma patient treated with radiotherapy, temozolomide or both. This clonotype was sampled from a man between 35 and 55 years old with glioma. Some clones in this sample may be carry-over from other donors' samples. The CDR3 DNA is TGCGCCAGCAGCTTGGGGGGGGCGGTGAACACTGAAGCTTTCTTT. Its translation: CASSLGGAVNTEAFF. The whole variable domain, remainder taken from reference TRBV5-1 and TRBJ1-1, is KAGVTQTPRYLIKTRGQQVTLSCSPISGHRSVSWYQQTPGQGLQFLFEYFSETQRNKGNFPGRFSGRQFSNSRSEMNVSTLELGDSALYLCASSLGGAVNTEAFFGQGTRLTVV.